The 8 T cell receptor beta chains reported below all come from one sample, sequenced in a study of molecular identifiers for immune sequencing clone quantification. TCRdb redid the calling of the PCR reads with MiXCR, one entry per CDR3 protein. There are over 600,000 distinct CDR3 sequences in the sample; 15% to 20% occur only once, and roughly 0.85% lies in the top ten. Input material: naive CD8+ T cells from blood, with Jurkat cell RNA spiked in. Subset indicated: FACS-sorted CD8+CD4-CCR7+CD45RA+ naive T cells. These receptors came from a human donor in good health. Some libraries in this study had Jurkat cell RNA spiked in.

With respect to this clonotype: At one end the junction does not follow the germline gene, possibly because of a read error. CDR3 sequence reads: CASGKGAVNTGELLF. In nucleotides, the CDR3 is TGTGCTAGTGGAAAGGGGGCCGTCAACACCGGGGAGCTGCTTTTT. The rearrangement uses TRBV12-5 and TRBJ2-2; 7 positions match TRBD1. The CDR3 runs to 15 residues. Germline CDR1 reads LGHNT; CDR2 reads FRNRAP.

V usage is TRBV20-1 and J usage is TRBJ2-7, with 11 nucleotides matching TRBD1. The CDR3 loop spans 13 amino acids. The V gene end was trimmed by 5 bases and the J gene end by 7 bases; junction bases not matched to a gene: 7. Germline V CDR1 and CDR2: DFQATT, SNEGSKA (reference sequence). The DNA of the CDR3 is TGCAGTGCTTCCGGGACAGGGGGGTGGGAGCAGTACTTC. Its translation is CSASGTGGWEQYF.

This clonotype showed up many times. V usage is TRBV5-1 and J usage is TRBJ2-2, with 7 bases fitting TRBD2. Germline CDR1 is SGHRS and CDR2 is YFSETQ. The CDR3 sequence is 17 residues long. The J segment lost 0 bases and the V segment lost 4 bases, leaving 9 bases of the junction unmatched. The CDR3, as DNA: TGCGCCAGCAGCCTTTACCTAGCGGAGGCGAACACCGGGGAGCTGTTTTTT. Protein sequence: CASSLYLAEANTGELFF.

This clonotype has just a few counts. This rearrangement joins TRBV9 to TRBJ2-3; 12 nucleotides agree with TRBD2. The CDR3 runs 20 residues. Germline V CDR1 and CDR2: SGDLS, YYNGEE. V shed 7 bases, J shed 0 bases, and the junction held 18 bases outside the gene matches. CDR3 nucleotides: TGTGCCAGCTCCAAAGGGAGGCTAGCGGGGGGGGATCCTAGCACAGATACGCAGTATTTT. As protein: CASSKGRLAGGDPSTDTQYF.

This clonotype was seen ten or more times. The rearrangement joins TRBV2 to TRBJ1-4, with 8 bases fitting TRBD1. The CDR3 has 13 residues. V lost 10 bases and J lost 4; bases outside the gene matches: 5. Germline V gene sequence: CDR1 SNHLY, CDR2 FYNNEI. CDR3 amino acids: CAMHTGGNEKLFF. The DNA of the CDR3 is TGTGCCATGCATACAGGGGGTAATGAAAAACTGTTTTTT.

Only a few counts were recorded for this clonotype. V usage is TRBV4-3 and J usage is TRBJ2-2, with TRBD2 as a possible D gene (5 bases). This CDR3 comprises 16 residues. The V end lost 0 bases, the J end lost 1 base, and 9 bases lay between the germline ends. Per germline, CDR1 LGHNA and CDR2 YSLEER. The chain's CDR3 is CASSQDTRKNTGELFF. The CDR3 DNA reads as TGCGCCAGCAGCCAAGACACTAGAAAGAACACCGGGGAGCTGTTTTTT.

Details on this clonotype: With a much larger clone just one base away, this may be a read error. This chain links TRBV19 with TRBJ2-5, with D unresolved. CDR1 is LNHDA and CDR2 is SQIVND in the germline V gene (reference sequence). The CDR3 runs to 15 residues. Deletions cut 1 base from V and 1 base from J, with 10 bases between. Here the CDR3 DNA reads TGTGCCAGTAGTATAGGGCTAGTGGGCCAAGAGACCCAGTACTTC. Translation gives CASSIGLVGQETQYF.

This clonotype was counted at least ten times. The chain uses TRBV4-1 and TRBJ2-5; D call uncertain. Germline-derived CDR1 and CDR2 are MGHRA and YSYEKL. The CDR3 runs 15 residues. V was cut by 4 bases and J by 5 bases, with 17 bases left in between. As DNA, the CDR3 is TGCGCCAGCAGCCGCTGGGAAGGGCCGGTTGAGACCCAGTACTTC. It yields the protein CASSRWEGPVETQYF.